These T cell receptor beta chains were read from a single sample in a study of blood T cell repertoires in COVID-19. Data came from immunoSEQ multiplex PCR; TCRdb stores just in-frame clones and leaves some out. The sample consists of some 39,000 clones, about 85% of them appearing once. Sample: peripheral blood. These receptor sequences come from a man in his sixties with acute or convalescent COVID-19. Both conserved end residues are part of each CDR3.

v_gene: TRBV6-1
j_gene: TRBJ1-1
CDR3aa: CASSTGAEAFF

v_gene: TRBV14
j_gene: TRBJ1-3
CDR3aa: CASSQGFSSGDTIYF

v_gene: TRBV5-6
j_gene: TRBJ2-7
CDR3aa: CASSFNGRWEQYF

v_gene: TRBV2
j_gene: TRBJ1-2
CDR3aa: CASSALTQGNYGYTF

v_gene: TRBV14
j_gene: TRBJ2-2
CDR3aa: CASNRGSGELFF

v_gene: TRBV5-4
j_gene: TRBJ2-3
CDR3aa: CASSLPGGKKDPDTQYF

v_gene: TRBV29-1
j_gene: TRBJ2-3
CDR3aa: CSVGQSTDTQYF

v_gene: TRBV24-1
j_gene: TRBJ2-1
CDR3aa: CATSDPGTGWGEQFF

v_gene: TRBV5-6
j_gene: TRBJ1-6
CDR3aa: CASSPFSDTYNSPLHF

v_gene: TRBV5-1
j_gene: TRBJ2-1
CDR3aa: CASSLVTDSYNEQFF

v_gene: TRBV7-2
j_gene: TRBJ2-3
CDR3aa: CASTLTSGSTDTQYF

v_gene: TRBV29-1
j_gene: TRBJ2-2
CDR3aa: CSALDRNTGELFF

v_gene: TRBV28
j_gene: TRBJ1-2
CDR3aa: CASSPGGVSSGYTF

v_gene: TRBV2
j_gene: TRBJ1-5
CDR3aa: CASNEQGQQPQHF

v_gene: TRBV11-2
j_gene: TRBJ2-5
CDR3aa: CASSSGRGGRETQYF

v_gene: TRBV28
j_gene: TRBJ2-2
CDR3aa: CASLSLDTLGRTGELFF

v_gene: TRBV5-1
j_gene: TRBJ1-4
CDR3aa: CASSADSEKLFF

v_gene: TRBV2
j_gene: TRBJ2-7
CDR3aa: CASSGGGLAYEQYF

v_gene: TRBV9
j_gene: TRBJ2-2
CDR3aa: CASSAGLGNTGELFF

v_gene: TRBV11-1
j_gene: TRBJ2-1
CDR3aa: CASRGGGLSSYNEQFF

v_gene: TRBV19
j_gene: TRBJ2-5
CDR3aa: CASSPLGTGQETQYF

v_gene: TRBV29-1
j_gene: TRBJ1-1
CDR3aa: CSVLDSLMNTEAFF

v_gene: TRBV7-8
j_gene: TRBJ2-3
CDR3aa: CASSLGPSTDTQYF

v_gene: TRBV6-6
j_gene: TRBJ2-2
CDR3aa: CASSPDPTGGFNTGELFF

v_gene: TRBV2
j_gene: TRBJ2-3
CDR3aa: CASSVGGQGADTQYF

v_gene: TRBV2
j_gene: TRBJ1-5
CDR3aa: CASSEALGQGGQPQHF

v_gene: TRBV9
j_gene: TRBJ1-5
CDR3aa: CASSPTPGHNQPQHF

v_gene: TRBV10-3
j_gene: TRBJ2-2
CDR3aa: CAISGRTGATGELFF

v_gene: TRBV7-8
j_gene: TRBJ1-1
CDR3aa: CASSLALAPQVAFF

v_gene: TRBV2
j_gene: TRBJ1-6
CDR3aa: CAGTRRGDEALHF

v_gene: TRBV2
j_gene: TRBJ1-1
CDR3aa: CASTYGGGLEAFF

v_gene: TRBV30
j_gene: TRBJ2-2
CDR3aa: CASGTGTGELFF

v_gene: TRBV19
j_gene: TRBJ2-7
CDR3aa: CASSTQGYEQYF

v_gene: TRBV5-1
j_gene: TRBJ2-1
CDR3aa: CASSPGQATYNEQFF

v_gene: TRBV28
j_gene: TRBJ2-2
CDR3aa: CASSSTGHRNTGELFF

v_gene: TRBV18
j_gene: TRBJ1-2
CDR3aa: CASSQNTQRGLYGYTF

v_gene: TRBV25-1
j_gene: TRBJ1-4
CDR3aa: CASSDDRSDEKLFF